One and the same sample provided the 22 T cell receptor beta chains below, sequenced in a study of tumor-infiltrating lymphocytes in primary liver carcinoma. A primer in the constant region served to generate TCR beta cDNA from approximately 500 ng of total RNA. Modified slightly, ARM-PCR produced TCR beta libraries over three nested multiplex PCR rounds. The study ran its first two PCR rounds for approximately 10 cycles each, using TRBV1-TRBV30 forward primers and a C-beta reverse primer. TCRdb ran MiXCR on the multiplex PCR reads and lists one entry per CDR3 protein. The sample consists of around 50,000 distinct CDR3 sequences, 60% to 75% of them appearing once. Co-extracting RNA and DNA was done with roughly 17-31 mg of unsorted bulk tissue as input. Sequenced material: liver tumor tissue from sampling region 3. Subset denoted: tumor region T3, left-lateral pole. These receptors were taken from a middle-aged man with primary liver carcinoma and hepatitis B virus infection.

By its share, this clonotype is medium-sized. The gene calls are TRBV4-2 and TRBJ2-2; D remains ambiguous. Germline CDR1 and CDR2: LGHNA and YNFKEQ. The CDR3 extends over 17 amino acids. Deletions cut 0 bases from V and 6 bases from J, with 17 bases between. The CDR3 DNA follows: TGTGCCAGCAGCCAAGACGAGGACGAGCAGTCAGCCGGGGAGCTGTTTTTT. Translated, it gives CASSQDEDEQSAGELFF.

This clonotype occurred once. The germline gene is not matched at one end of the junction; a read error may be the cause. This rearrangement joins TRBV4-2 to TRBJ2-7; 13 bases match TRBD2. Germline CDR1 LGHNA, CDR2 YNFKEQ. This CDR3 contains 17 residues. CDR3 region: CATTGLAGVYRSYEHYF. The CDR3, as DNA: TGCGCCACTACTGGACTAGCGGGAGTTTATAGGTCCTACGAGCACTACTTC.

As for this clonotype: An end of the junction differs from the germline gene, which may be a read error. CDR3 coding DNA: TGTGTCAGTAGTGGGGGAACTGTTAACTATGGCTACACCTTC. It yields the protein CVSSGGTVNYGYTF. The chain is built from TRBV19 and TRBJ1-2, with D maybe TRBD1 (5 bases). CDR3 length: 14 residues. Germline CDR1 and CDR2: LNHDA and SQIVND (reference sequence).

Turning to this clonotype: The CDR3 ends on some other residue instead of the conserved phenylalanine or tryptophan, so this is likely a read error. The rearrangement joins TRBV6-1 to TRBJ2-2; possible D gene TRBD2, 6 bases. Germline values: CDR1 MNHNS, CDR2 SASEGT. The CDR3 is 14 amino acids. CDR3 amino acids: CASGGRLDTGKLFL. The CDR3 DNA reads TGTGCCAGTGGGGGGAGGTTGGACACCGGGAAGCTGTTTCTT.

In regard to this clonotype: Lacking the conserved final phenylalanine or tryptophan, this CDR3 likely reflects a read error. The genes are TRBV4-1 and TRBJ2-7; 7 nucleotides align to TRBD1. Germline assignment: CDR1 MGHRA and CDR2 YSYEKL. V dropped 5 bases and J dropped 3; count of bases not matched to a gene: 10. This CDR3 has 15 amino acids. CDR3 bases: TGCGCCAGCAGCTTCGTTCGGGACAGCATCTACGAGCAGTACATC. As protein: CASSFVRDSIYEQYI.

This clonotype has ten or more counts. A read error is possible here, since a much larger clone lies one base away. The chain combines TRBV12-3 or TRBV12-4 with TRBJ2-7; D tentatively fits TRBD1 or TRBD2 (5 bases each). CDR3 length: 14 residues. In DNA form, the CDR3 reads TGTGCCAGACCGTTCGGGACGGTCTCCTACGAGGAGTACTTC. This sequence encodes CARPFGTVSYEEYF.

In the case of this clonotype: Sequence at one end of the junction differs from germline and may be a read error. The J gene is TRBJ1-2, the V gene TRBV4-1; D is possibly TRBD1 (5 bases). The CDR3 extends over 13 amino acids. Germline CDR1 reads MGHRA; CDR2 reads YSYEKL. CDR3 nucleotides: TGTGTCAGTAGCGAGACAGCTAACTATGGCTACACCTTC. Translating it yields CVSSETANYGYTF.

In the case of this clonotype: The final CDR3 position lacks the conserved phenylalanine or tryptophan, pointing to a likely read error. V is TRBV12-3 or TRBV12-4 and J is TRBJ1-1; D possibly corresponds to TRBD1 (6 bases). Trimming took 9 bases from V and 5 from J, leaving 19 bases between them. CDR3 length: 14 residues. In DNA, the CDR3 is TGTGCCAGTAGTCCCCAACAGGGTAGTACTGAAGCTTTCTCT. Its translation is CASSPQQGSTEAFS.

Comments on this clonotype: The junction departs from germline at one end; a sequencing error may be responsible. V gene TRBV11-2 combines with J gene TRBJ2-6, with a possible D match to TRBD1 (5 bases). CDR1 and CDR2 from the germline V gene are SGHAT and FQNNGV. The CDR3 has 18 residues. The CDR3 sequence is CASSLGPGHSSGVNVLTF. The CDR3 nucleotides are TGTGCCAGCAGTCTAGGGCCAGGGCACAGTTCTGGGGTCAACGTCCTGACTTTC.

Concerning this clonotype itself: The junction does not match germline at one end; this may be a read error. This chain uses TRBV11-2 with TRBJ2-1; D assignment may be TRBD1 or TRBD2 (5 bases each). Germline CDR1 is SGHAT and CDR2 is FQNNGV. This CDR3 has 22 amino acids. DNA for the CDR3: TGTGTCAGCAGCCCCTCCTACCGGGGTCCCGTGAAACAGGTTCGCTCCTACAATGAGGAGTTCTTC. It is translated as CVSSPSYRGPVKQVRSYNEEFF.

About this clonotype itself: The junction departs from germline at one end; a sequencing error may be responsible. The chain carries TRBV29-1 and TRBJ1-2; TRBD1 aligns across 9 bases. Germline CDR1 is SQVTM and CDR2 is ANQGSEA. The CDR3 is made up of 13 amino acids. The CDR3 reads CSVQRTGAYDYTF. The CDR3 DNA is TGTAGCGTTCAACGGACAGGGGCCTATGACTACACCTTC.

This clonotype was counted a single time. The final CDR3 position lacks the conserved phenylalanine or tryptophan, pointing to a likely read error. Here the CDR3 reads CSSSREAGANVLTI. The CDR3 coding sequence is TGTTCCAGCAGTCGAGAAGCTGGGGCCAACGTCCTGACTATC. This sequence joins TRBV6-5 and TRBJ2-6; D gene uncertain. CDR3 length: 14 amino acids. Per germline, CDR1 MNHEY and CDR2 SVGAGI.

The table lists this clonotype with many counts. The CDR3 spells CASEPSSGGLQETQYF. CDR3 DNA sequence: TGTGCCAGCGAGCCTTCGTCGGGGGGGTTACAAGAGACCCAGTACTTC. The V gene is TRBV6-2 or TRBV6-3, the J gene TRBJ2-5, with 8 positions matching TRBD2. Germline loops: CDR1 MNHEY, CDR2 SVGEGT. The CDR3 loop spans 16 amino acids. V shed 8 bases and J 2 bases; nucleotides not matched to a gene: 13.

In the case of this clonotype: Since a much larger clone is just one base distant, this may be a read error. The chain couples TRBV30 to TRBJ2-7; 8 positions match TRBD1. V shed 0 bases and J 3 bases; nucleotides not matched to a gene: 7. The CDR3 is 15 residues long. Germline CDR1 is GTSNPN and CDR2 is SVGIG (reference sequence). In nucleotides, the CDR3 is TGTGCCTGGAGTGTACCCGGGACAGGAATCTACGAGCAGTACTTC. It is translated as CAWSVPGTGIYEQYF.

V is TRBV4-2 and J is TRBJ1-5, with 11 positions matching TRBD1. The CDR3 is made up of 15 amino acids. The germline V gene encodes CDR1 LGHNA and CDR2 YNFKEQ. Germline trimming cut 10 bases from V and 5 bases from J; bases unmatched to any gene: 10. The CDR3 spells CANSPGQGVDQPQHF. DNA for the CDR3: TGTGCCAACAGTCCGGGACAGGGGGTGGATCAGCCCCAGCATTTT.

This clonotype was seen just once. DNA of the CDR3: TGCAGTGGGTTCAAAACTACCGAAGACATTCAGTACTTC. Its translation: CSGFKTTEDIQYF. This chain joins TRBV29-1 and TRBJ2-4, with unresolved D. CDR3 length equals 13 residues. CDR1 is SQVTM, CDR2 ANQGSEA, per germline.

This chain links TRBV29-1 with TRBJ2-6; D unresolved. V lost 1 base to trimming and J lost 10 bases, with 14 bases between them. CDR1 and CDR2 from the germline V gene are SQVTM and ANQGSEA. CDR3 length equals 14 residues. Here the CDR3 DNA reads TGCAGCGTTGAAGGTGGGCCTGGGGAAAACGTCCTGACTTTC. This gives the protein CSVEGGPGENVLTF.

A note on this clonotype: No conserved phenylalanine or tryptophan is present at the end of the CDR3, so a read error is the likely explanation. It is unclear where the CDR3 begins or ends on the DNA, so no DNA is shown, and the CDR3 is as TCRdb lists it. The chain employs TRBV7-8 and TRBJ2-2. The CDR3 is made up of 12 amino acids, end residues included. CDR1 is SGHVS, CDR2 FQNEAQ, per germline. CDR3 region: CASSFRVEELFL.

This clonotype has ten or more counts. This chain connects TRBV4-1 to TRBJ1-1; no firm D call. The V gene lost 2 bases and the J gene lost 1 base, with 17 bases spanning the gap. The CDR3 totals 17 residues. From germline, CDR1 is MGHRA and CDR2 YSYEKL. The CDR3 sequence is CASSQNPSRAWNTEAFF. The DNA of the CDR3 is TGCGCCAGCAGCCAAAACCCCTCGAGGGCCTGGAACACTGAAGCTTTCTTT.

A note on this clonotype: One base away lies a much larger clone, so this may be a sequencing read error. This chain links TRBV9 with TRBJ2-2; D remains unclear. Trimming cost V 0 bases and J 7 bases, with 13 bases left between them. This CDR3 has 15 amino acids. CDR1 and CDR2 from the germline V gene are SGDLS and YYNGEE. The chain's CDR3 is CASSVAPGQLGELFF. Written as DNA, the CDR3 is TGTGCCAGCAGCGTAGCTCCGGGTCAACTCGGGGAGCTGTTTTTT.

Turning to this clonotype: Its ends do not fully match the called genes, so a read error is possible. The rearrangement links TRBV12-5 to TRBJ2-7, with D perhaps TRBD1 (6 bases). The CDR3 sequence is 11 residues long. The V gene's germline CDR1 is LGHNT and CDR2 FRNRAP. Here the CDR3 DNA reads TGTGTTAGTCCCCAGGGGTCCGAGCAGTACTTC. Its protein is CVSPQGSEQYF.

This clonotype came up many times. The V call is TRBV30, the J call TRBJ2-3; weak D call: TRBD2 (6 bases). V gave up 4 bases and J gave up 0 bases, with 14 bases separating them. CDR1 and CDR2 (germline): GTSNPN, SVGIG (reference sequence). CDR3 length: 15 amino acids. The CDR3, as DNA: TGTGCCTGGACCTCGCTTGGGGGGAGCACAGATACGCAGTATTTT. Protein product: CAWTSLGGSTDTQYF. The variable domain in full, completed from reference TRBV30 and TRBJ2-3, reads SQTIHQWPATLVQPVGSPLSLECTVEGTSNPNLYWYRQAAGRGLQLLFYSVGIGQISSEVPQNLSASRPQDRQFILSSKKLLLSDSGFYLCAWTSLGGSTDTQYFGPGTRLTVL.